In its sample, the clone carrying this TCR beta chain was seen once. The antigen is undetermined. The data belong to a study of T cell responses to AZD1222 COVID-19 vaccine. Study-level information: Researchers grouped second doses given at about 4 or about 12 weeks into one pool. The study, taken as a whole, reports: It was only a handful of AZD1222 recipients who were seropositive at baseline.

CDR1 LGHNA and CDR2 YNFKEQ come from the germline V gene. CDR3 size: 13 residues. Trimming took 4 bases from V and 6 from J, leaving 7 bases between them. Using immunoSEQ multiplex PCR, the repertoire was profiled, and TCRdb retains in-frame clones only, with some absent. Of about 94,000 clones listed, 70% to 90% are singletons. The starting material was peripheral blood, obtained on day 0 of AZD1222 vaccination. The TCR sequence derives from an adult in good health. The chain joins TRBV4-2 to TRBJ1-6; the D is unclear. Written as DNA, the CDR3 is TGTGCCAGCAGCCCCGGATCTAATTCACCCCTCCACTTT. Translation gives CASSPGSNSPLHF.